Listed below are T cell receptor beta chains from one sample, sequenced in a study of radiotherapy plus CTLA-4 blockade in lung cancer. Sequencing used immunoSEQ multiplex PCR; TCRdb keeps in-frame clones, though not all of them. This sample has about 88,000 clones, with around 72% found just once. The sequencing here drew on peripheral blood, taken from a patient treated with radiotherapy plus ipilimumab. The receptor source for this set is a human donor with non-small cell lung cancer that progressed on radiotherapy plus ipilimumab. CDR3s include the opening cysteine and the closing phenylalanine or tryptophan. The D gene is left open where the match is weak. Some rows have no size entry. The others give once, few or many, or a class for an expanded clone.

CDR3 protein | clone size | J gene | D gene | V gene
CASSSGTFYEQYF | - | TRBJ2-7 | - | TRBV6-5
CASSLGERETQYF | - | TRBJ2-5 | - | TRBV7-7
CATSRDTLNTEAFF | - | TRBJ1-1 | - | TRBV15
CASSYYGRGLHEQYF | - | TRBJ2-7 | TRBD1 | TRBV6-5
CASSLGPGRNYGYTF | - | TRBJ1-2 | - | TRBV7-2
CASSLGSGNTEAFF | once | TRBJ1-1 | - | TRBV5-1
CASSPRGESYNEQFF | - | TRBJ2-1 | - | TRBV18
CASSMTGGSNQPQHF | - | TRBJ1-5 | - | TRBV19
CASTPRMADTQYF | - | TRBJ2-3 | - | TRBV11-2
CASSQDPWAEYEQYF | once | TRBJ2-7 | - | TRBV4-1
CASSVAGGSSYEQYF | few | TRBJ2-7 | TRBD2 | TRBV9
CASKPGQENEQFF | - | TRBJ2-1 | TRBD1 | TRBV2
CASSPWAATGELFF | - | TRBJ2-2 | - | TRBV11-2
CASSPPWVVPGVSTDTQYF | few | TRBJ2-3 | - | TRBV7-9
CASSLIGTGELFF | - | TRBJ2-2 | - | TRBV7-3
CASSLGWAGGPSEQFF | - | TRBJ2-1 | TRBD2 | TRBV7-6
CASSRTGVNYEQYF | many | TRBJ2-7 | TRBD1 | TRBV18
CASRPLPPGHHTLHF | - | TRBJ1-6 | - | TRBV28
CASKVAGDRDTQYF | - | TRBJ2-3 | - | TRBV28
CATSRDAGRVTQYF | - | TRBJ2-5 | TRBD2 | TRBV15
CASRLTGTGPLTF | - | TRBJ1-2 | TRBD1 | TRBV27
CASSPFRTYGYTF | - | TRBJ1-2 | - | TRBV7-2
CASNGLAGGRETQYF | - | TRBJ2-5 | TRBD2 | TRBV7-9
CASSLGRGNTIYF | - | TRBJ1-3 | - | TRBV27
CASSPVGTKRDEQFF | - | TRBJ2-1 | - | TRBV7-9
CASSSSGNQPQHF | - | TRBJ1-5 | - | TRBV7-8
CASSLTSEPEQFF | - | TRBJ2-1 | TRBD2 | TRBV5-1
CASSLGQKGGIQYF | - | TRBJ2-4 | - | TRBV5-4
CASSHRSRDTGSETQYF | - | TRBJ2-5 | - | TRBV23-1
CASSLGPNMFDGYTF | - | TRBJ1-2 | - | TRBV7-2
CASSEPGAYQPQHF | - | TRBJ1-5 | - | TRBV25-1
CASSTRAAGNNEKLFF | few | TRBJ1-4 | - | TRBV19
CASSLAGSSSYEQYF | - | TRBJ2-7 | - | TRBV7-8
CSVGPRDRGPSEQYF | - | TRBJ2-7 | TRBD1 | TRBV29-1
CASSHRGPGNEQYF | - | TRBJ2-7 | TRBD1 | TRBV27
CASNLGYGYTF | - | TRBJ1-2 | - | TRBV28
CASSLGAGGITEAFF | - | TRBJ1-1 | TRBD1 | TRBV7-3
CASSPAGGNEQYF | few | TRBJ2-7 | TRBD2 | TRBV5-8
CASSGRGGMTYEQYF | once | TRBJ2-7 | TRBD2 | TRBV2
CASSLLGDRGVEQYF | - | TRBJ2-7 | TRBD1 | TRBV7-9
CASRRDRGPYEQYF | - | TRBJ2-7 | TRBD1 | TRBV19
CASSLFRDSSYEQYF | - | TRBJ2-7 | TRBD1 | TRBV28
CASSPPYEQYF | - | TRBJ2-7 | - | TRBV4-1
CASSQERSTGYGYTF | - | TRBJ1-2 | - | TRBV4-2
CASSPRAGEANYGYTF | - | TRBJ1-2 | - | TRBV18
CASSFTGLSYEQYF | - | TRBJ2-7 | - | TRBV11-1
CASSTSSAGGQTGELFF | - | TRBJ2-2 | TRBD1 | TRBV5-4
CASSHGTVQETQYF | - | TRBJ2-5 | - | TRBV6-6
CASEGTGTSPLHF | - | TRBJ1-6 | TRBD1 | TRBV6-5
CASSLLIATEQFF | few | TRBJ2-1 | - | TRBV7-2
CASSQDPHQETQYF | - | TRBJ2-5 | - | TRBV4-1